This TCR beta chain was sequenced for a study of cytomegalovirus exposure and HLA in healthy donors. Study-level findings and limits: Among TCR beta chains of equal frequency, HLA-associated ones were more clonally expanded in a later analysis. There were a few CMV-associated chains whose specificity for CMV antigens was confirmed in vitro. The study recorded about 160 TCR beta chains that were cytomegalovirus-associated. Later genetic work tied a missense DCLRE1C variant to beta-chain V and J trimming.

Primers: 60 Vbeta forward and 13 Jbeta reverse. TCRdb keeps only in-frame clones here, not all; method: immunoSEQ multiplex PCR. The sample has 200,000 to 250,000 clones, approximately 83% seen once; the top ten hold 0.71%. Between the trimmed V and J ends, which lost 0 bases and 0 bases, there was a span of 8 bases. Germline CDR1 SGHAT, CDR2 FQNNGV. This CDR3 spans 15 amino acids. As for this clone: Its antigen remains unidentified.

Sequencing used PBMCs. V is TRBV11-2 and J is TRBJ1-1, with D maybe TRBD1 (5 bases). The receptor was derived from a boy aged 2 to 10 in good health and CMV-seronegative. The CDR3: CASSLDEGVNTEAFF. The CDR3, as DNA: TGTGCCAGCAGCTTAGATGAAGGGGTGAACACTGAAGCTTTCTTT. The full variable domain, completed using reference TRBV11-2 and TRBJ1-1, is EAGVAQSPRYKIIEKRQSVAFWCNPISGHATLYWYQQILGQGPKLLIQFQNNGVVDDSQLPKDRFSAERLKGVDSTLKIQPAKLEDSAVYLCASSLDEGVNTEAFFGQGTRLTVV.